This T cell receptor (beta chain) came from a study of blood T cell repertoires in COVID-19. Enrollees, about 18 to 100 years old, lived in fewer than 25 US areas. Only in-frame clones appear in the TCRdb table, and some are missing; sequencing was by immunoSEQ multiplex PCR. The sample holds some 180,000 clones, 75% to 90% seen once. Only one count was recorded for this clone. This clonotype was sampled from a man between 35 and 55 years old who had recovered from COVID-19. Sequenced input: PBMCs or T cells enriched from blood (not recorded which).

The chain's CDR3 is CASSVDRLNNSPLHF. The CDR3 coding sequence is TGTGCCAGCAGTGTGGACAGGTTGAATAATTCACCCCTCCACTTT. The chain uses TRBV27 and TRBJ1-6, with 7 bases lining up with TRBD1. Trimming took 5 bases from V and 5 from J; bases not matched to a gene: 6. This CDR3 comprises 15 residues. The germline V gene encodes CDR1 MNHEY and CDR2 SMNVEV (reference sequence).